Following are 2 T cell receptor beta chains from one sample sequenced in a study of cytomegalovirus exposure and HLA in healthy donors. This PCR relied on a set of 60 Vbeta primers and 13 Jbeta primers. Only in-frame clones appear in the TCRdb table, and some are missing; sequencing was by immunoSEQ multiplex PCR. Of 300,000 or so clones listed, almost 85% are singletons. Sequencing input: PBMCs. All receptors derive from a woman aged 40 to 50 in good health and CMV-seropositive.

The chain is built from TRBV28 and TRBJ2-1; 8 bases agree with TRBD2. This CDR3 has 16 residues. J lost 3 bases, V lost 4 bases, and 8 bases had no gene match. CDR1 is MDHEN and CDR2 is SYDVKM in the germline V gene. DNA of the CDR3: TGTGCCAGCAGTTCTCCACTAGCGGAGGTCTACAATGAGCAGTTCTTC. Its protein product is CASSSPLAEVYNEQFF.

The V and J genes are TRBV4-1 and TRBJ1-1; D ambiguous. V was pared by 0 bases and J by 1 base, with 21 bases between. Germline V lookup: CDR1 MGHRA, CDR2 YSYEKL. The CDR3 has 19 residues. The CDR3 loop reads CASSQDKRGTLLSNTEAFF. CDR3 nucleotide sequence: TGCGCCAGCAGCCAAGATAAGCGGGGAACACTTTTATCGAACACTGAAGCTTTCTTT.